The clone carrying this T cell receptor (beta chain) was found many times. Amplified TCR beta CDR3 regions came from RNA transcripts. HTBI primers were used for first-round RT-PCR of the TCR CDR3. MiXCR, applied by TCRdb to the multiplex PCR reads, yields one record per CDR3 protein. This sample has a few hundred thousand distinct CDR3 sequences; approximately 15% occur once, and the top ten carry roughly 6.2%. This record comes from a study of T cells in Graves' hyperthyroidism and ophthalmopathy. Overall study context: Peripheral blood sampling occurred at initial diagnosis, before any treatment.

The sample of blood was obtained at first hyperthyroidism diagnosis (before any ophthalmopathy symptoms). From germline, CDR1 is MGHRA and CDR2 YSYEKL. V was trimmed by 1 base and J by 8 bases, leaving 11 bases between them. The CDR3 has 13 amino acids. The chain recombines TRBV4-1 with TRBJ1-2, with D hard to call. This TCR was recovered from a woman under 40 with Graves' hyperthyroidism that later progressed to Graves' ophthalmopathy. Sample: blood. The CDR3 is CASSQVRQYGYTF. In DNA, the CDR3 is TGCGCCAGCAGCCAAGTTCGGCAGTACGGCTACACCTTC.